The 24 T cell receptor beta chains given below trace back to one sample, sequenced in a study of breast tumors, draining lymph nodes, adjacent tissues. Axillary draining lymph nodes of breast cancer patients supplied the node samples. TCRdb re-derived calls from the multiplex PCR reads in MiXCR, one entry per CDR3 protein. Of 200,000 to 300,000 distinct CDR3 sequences in the sample, roughly 31% were seen once. Sequenced sample: axillary lymph node tissue. These receptors came from a female donor with breast cancer. Some clones in this sample may be carry-over from other donors' samples.

This clonotype came up many times. V usage is TRBV7-2 and J usage is TRBJ2-1; D remains unclear. Germline V CDR1 and CDR2: SGHTA, FQGNSA. V lost 7 bases to trimming and J lost 7 bases, with 11 bases between them. The CDR3 runs 12 residues. CDR3 coding DNA: TGTGCCAGCAATAGGGATTCAAATGAGCAGTTCTTC. Protein: CASNRDSNEQFF.

This clonotype showed up just a few times. A read error may be the cause here, since a much bigger clone is one base away. The J gene is TRBJ2-5, the V gene TRBV12-3 or TRBV12-4; D remains ambiguous. V lost 3 bases and J lost 2, with 16 bases in between. The CDR3 spans 16 residues. This CDR3 reads CASSFVLQPSQETQYF. The DNA of the CDR3 is TGTGCCAGCAGTTTCGTATTACAGCCTAGTCAAGAGACCCAGTACTTC.

This clonotype was found many times. This sequence joins TRBV7-6 and TRBJ2-7, with 8 bases aligning to TRBD2. CDR3 length: 14 amino acids. Per the germline V gene, CDR1 is SGHVS and CDR2 is FNYEAQ. J was trimmed by 6 bases and V by 4 bases; bases with no gene match: 8. CDR3 DNA: TGTGCCAGCAGCTCTCGCCGGGGGGGGTTCGAGCAGTACTTC. This codes for CASSSRRGGFEQYF.

This clonotype appeared many times. The chain has TRBV5-1 and TRBJ2-2, with 8 bases matching TRBD2. Losses at the gene ends were 7 bases for V and 6 bases for J; bases not matched to a gene: 11. The V gene's germline CDR1 is SGHRS and CDR2 YFSETQ. This CDR3 has 15 residues. This CDR3 is CASSPRGGGPGELFF. The CDR3 coding sequence is TGCGCCAGCTCCCCACGGGGGGGAGGGCCCGGGGAGCTGTTTTTT.

The CDR3 reads CASGETSGRTDTQYF. CDR3 coding DNA: TGTGCCAGCGGGGAGACTAGCGGACGCACAGATACGCAGTATTTT. The chain uses TRBV7-9 and TRBJ2-3; TRBD2 matches at 9 bases. The CDR3 extends over 15 amino acids. Germline V gives CDR1 SEHNR, CDR2 FQNEAQ (reference sequence). V lost 8 bases, J lost 1 base, and 7 bases stayed unmatched.

This clonotype was found many times. This chain connects TRBV7-8 to TRBJ2-3; 12 bases line up with TRBD2. The CDR3 extends over 15 amino acids. Germline assignment: CDR1 SGHVS and CDR2 FQNEAQ. The V segment lost 5 bases and the J segment 5 bases; nucleotides outside the gene matches: 5. The CDR3 nucleotides are TGTGCCAGCAGCCTGGGGACTAGCGGGTTAGATACGCAGTATTTT. It translates to CASSLGTSGLDTQYF.

This clonotype was detected many times. The chain links TRBV5-1 to TRBJ1-2, with TRBD1 matching over 8 bases. The junction had 10 bases not matched to a gene; V was cut back by 4 bases and J by 5 bases. This CDR3 has 15 amino acids. Per germline, CDR1 SGHRS and CDR2 YFSETQ. In DNA form, the CDR3 reads TGCGCCAGCAGCGCCGGACAGGGTCTGGCATATGGCTACACCTTC. Its protein product is CASSAGQGLAYGYTF.

The DNA of the CDR3 is TGTGCCAGCTCACCTGTGGTACTAGCGGGAGAAGGGGGCTCCTACAATGAGCAGTTCTTC. Its translation is CASSPVVLAGEGGSYNEQFF. This rearrangement joins TRBV10-3 to TRBJ2-1; TRBD2 agrees at 11 bases. The CDR3 contains 20 residues. CDR1 is ENHRY, CDR2 SYGVKD, per germline. V lost 10 bases and J lost 0; bases outside the gene matches: 20.

The rearrangement links TRBV28 to TRBJ2-7; tentative D call: TRBD1 (5 bases). Germline loops: CDR1 MDHEN, CDR2 SYDVKM. This CDR3 is 14 amino acids long. The V end was cut by 5 bases, the J end by 3 bases, with 14 bases between. CDR3 coding DNA: TGTGCCAGCAGTAGGCAGGGCGTTGGCTACGAGCAGTACTTC. Translation: CASSRQGVGYEQYF.

This clonotype was seen many times. The V and J genes are TRBV5-1 and TRBJ1-2, with D possibly being TRBD1 (5 bases). Germline V gene data show CDR1 as SGHRS and CDR2 as YFSETQ. This CDR3 region has 16 residues. V was cut by 2 bases and J by 1 base, with 15 bases left in between. The CDR3: CASSFTGTAFNYGYTF. CDR3 nucleotide sequence: TGCGCCAGCAGCTTCACCGGGACCGCTTTTAACTATGGCTACACCTTC.

The V gene is TRBV4-3, the J gene TRBJ2-7, with 14 bases that match TRBD2. The CDR3 is 18 residues long. Germline V CDR1 and CDR2: LGHNA, YSLEER. V gave up 0 bases and J gave up 3 bases; unmatched junction bases: 7. The CDR3 loop reads CASSQEARTSGRHYEQYF. CDR3 nucleotides: TGCGCCAGCAGCCAAGAGGCCCGGACTAGCGGGAGGCACTACGAGCAGTACTTC.

The chain recombines TRBV10-1 with TRBJ2-2; perhaps TRBD2 as D (5 bases). Per the germline V gene, CDR1 is WNHNN and CDR2 is SYGVQD (reference sequence). V lost 9 bases and J lost 4, with 15 bases in between. The CDR3 has 14 amino acids. In nucleotides, the CDR3 is TGCGCCAGTGGTGGGAGCGATGGCACCGGGGAGCTGTTTTTT. It encodes CASGGSDGTGELFF.

A few counts support this clonotype. The V gene is TRBV2, the J gene TRBJ1-1; maybe TRBD1 (6 bases). CDR1 SNHLY and CDR2 FYNNEI come from the germline V gene. V was shortened by 5 bases and J by 2 bases, with 12 bases between the two germline ends. This CDR3 spans 14 amino acids. The DNA for the CDR3 is TGTGCCAGCAGTCAGGGACACATAAACACTGAAGCTTTCTTT. Its translation: CASSQGHINTEAFF. The full variable domain, rest sourced from reference TRBV2 and TRBJ1-1, is EPEVTQTPSHQVTQMGQEVILRCVPISNHLYFYWYRQILGQKVEFLVSFYNNEISEKSEIFDDQFSVERPDGSNFTLKIRSTKLEDSAMYFCASSQGHINTEAFFGQGTRLTVV.

This clonotype was counted only a few times. CDR3 sequence reads: CASSPTTGRVTGELFF. In DNA form, the CDR3 reads TGTGCCAGCAGCCCTACGACAGGGCGAGTCACCGGGGAGCTGTTTTTT. The V gene is TRBV3-1, the J gene TRBJ2-2, with 7 bases matching TRBD1. After removal of 4 bases from V and 4 bases from J, the junction contained 9 bases not matched to a gene. The germline gives CDR1 LGHDT, CDR2 YNNKEL (reference sequence). This CDR3 is built from 16 residues.

This clonotype appeared a few times. This chain uses TRBV3-1 with TRBJ2-1, with D uncertain. The V gene lost 1 base and the J gene lost 2 bases, with 9 bases spanning the gap. Germline CDR1 LGHDT, CDR2 YNNKEL (reference sequence). The CDR3 has 15 amino acids. The CDR3 reads CASSQGADTYNEQFF. The CDR3 nucleotides read TGTGCCAGCAGCCAAGGCGCCGATACCTACAATGAGCAGTTCTTC.

Notes on this clonotype: A read error may account for a junction end that differs from germline. The genes are TRBV7-2 and TRBJ2-1; tentatively, D is TRBD1 or TRBD2 (5 bases each). Germline assignment: CDR1 SGHTA and CDR2 FQGNSA. This CDR3 is 11 amino acids long. The CDR3 DNA follows: TGTGCCAGCAGCGGGACGGACGAGCAGCCCTTC. Its translation: CASSGTDEQPF.

This chain uses TRBV7-2 with TRBJ1-1, with a weak D call TRBD1 (5 bases). Germline CDR1 SGHTA, CDR2 FQGNSA. The CDR3 sequence is 15 residues long. Trimming took 5 bases from V and 1 from J, leaving 14 bases between them. CDR3 residues: CASSPRRGWNTEAFF. Written as DNA, the CDR3 is TGTGCCAGCAGCCCCCGGAGGGGATGGAACACTGAAGCTTTCTTT.

This clonotype occurred many times. The chain is built from TRBV2 and TRBJ2-3, with unresolved D. The V end was cut by 6 bases, the J end by 3 bases, with 16 bases between. The CDR3 covers 15 residues. Germline V gives CDR1 SNHLY, CDR2 FYNNEI. This CDR3 reads CASSELASQTDTQYF. The DNA for the CDR3 is TGTGCCAGCAGCGAATTAGCTTCCCAGACAGATACGCAGTATTTT.

Of note for this clonotype: With a much larger clone just one base away, this may be a read error. This chain links TRBV6-1 with TRBJ2-7; no reliable D call. From germline, CDR1 is MNHNS and CDR2 SASEGT. This CDR3 has 14 residues. Here the CDR3 DNA reads TGTGCCAGCGATAGGTTTCCTCCCTCCTGCGAGCAGTACTTC. It translates to CASDRFPPSCEQYF.

This clonotype was observed many times. The V and J genes are TRBV7-3 and TRBJ2-1, with no clear D. The CDR3 length is 15 residues. V gave up 7 bases and J gave up 0 bases, with 13 bases separating them. CDR1 and CDR2 (germline): SGHTA, FQGTGA. As DNA, the CDR3 is TGTGCCAGCACCCCGTCCCCGAGCTCCTACAATGAGCAGTTCTTC. Its translation is CASTPSPSSYNEQFF.

The sample holds many counts of this clonotype. V and J are TRBV5-8 and TRBJ2-1, with D possibly being TRBD2 (5 bases). Trimming shortened V by 1 base and J by 8 bases, and 19 bases separated the two germline ends. The CDR3 totals 16 residues. CDR1 and CDR2 (germline): SGHTS, YDEGEE. The CDR3 bases are TGTGCCAGCAGCTTGATAGGGTCGGGAAAGGTGGATGAGCAGTTCTTC. Its translation: CASSLIGSGKVDEQFF.

This clonotype occurred many times. This chain uses TRBV20-1 with TRBJ2-5, with 10 positions matching TRBD2. V shed 2 bases and J 5 bases; nucleotides not matched to a gene: 5. CDR1 and CDR2 from the germline V gene are DFQATT and SNEGSKA (reference sequence). This CDR3 comprises 14 residues. The chain's CDR3 is CSARLAGALETQYF. The CDR3 nucleotides are TGCAGTGCTAGACTAGCGGGAGCGTTGGAGACCCAGTACTTC.

This chain connects TRBV10-3 to TRBJ1-2; a weak D match, TRBD1 (6 bases). Germline values: CDR1 ENHRY, CDR2 SYGVKD. V lost 6 bases, J lost 12 bases, and 17 bases lay in between. The CDR3 has 12 residues. The CDR3 region is CAIRRDTSGNTF. As DNA, the CDR3 is TGTGCCATCAGGAGGGACACCTCTGGAAACACCTTC.

This clonotype was observed at least ten times. V is TRBV19 and J is TRBJ2-1; 7 bases map to TRBD1. CDR3 length: 14 amino acids. Germline-derived CDR1 and CDR2 are LNHDA and SQIVND (reference sequence). After removal of 2 bases from V and 8 bases from J, the junction contained 6 bases not matched to a gene. CDR3 region: CASSIRGGSDEQFF. The CDR3 DNA reads TGTGCCAGTAGTATAAGAGGGGGCTCCGATGAGCAGTTCTTC.